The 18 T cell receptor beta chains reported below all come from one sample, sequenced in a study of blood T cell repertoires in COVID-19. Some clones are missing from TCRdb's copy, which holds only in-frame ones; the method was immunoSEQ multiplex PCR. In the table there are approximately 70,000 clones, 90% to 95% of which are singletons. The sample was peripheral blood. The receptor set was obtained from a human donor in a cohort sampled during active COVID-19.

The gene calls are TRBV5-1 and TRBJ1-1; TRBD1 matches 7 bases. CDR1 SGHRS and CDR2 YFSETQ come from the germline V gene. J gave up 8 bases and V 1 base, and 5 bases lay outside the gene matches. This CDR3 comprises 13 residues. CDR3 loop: CASSLPGQIEAFF. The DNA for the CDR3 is TGCGCCAGCAGCTTGCCGGGACAGATAGAAGCTTTCTTT.

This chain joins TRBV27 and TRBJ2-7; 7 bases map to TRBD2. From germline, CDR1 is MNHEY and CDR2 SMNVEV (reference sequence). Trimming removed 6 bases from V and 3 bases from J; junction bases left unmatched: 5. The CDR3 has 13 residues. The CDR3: CASSPREGYEQYF. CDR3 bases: TGTGCCAGCAGCCCAAGGGAGGGCTACGAGCAGTACTTC.

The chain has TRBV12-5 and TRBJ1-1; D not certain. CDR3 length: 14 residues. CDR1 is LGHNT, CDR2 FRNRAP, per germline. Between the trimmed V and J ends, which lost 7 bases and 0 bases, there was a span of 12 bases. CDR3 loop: CASAREVMNTEAFF. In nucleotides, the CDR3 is TGTGCTAGTGCAAGGGAGGTCATGAACACTGAAGCTTTCTTT. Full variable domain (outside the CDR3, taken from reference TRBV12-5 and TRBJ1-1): DARVTQTPRHKVTEMGQEVTMRCQPILGHNTVFWYRQTMMQGLELLAYFRNRAPLDDSGMPKDRFSAEMPDATLATLKIQPSEPRDSAVYFCASAREVMNTEAFFGQGTRLTVV.

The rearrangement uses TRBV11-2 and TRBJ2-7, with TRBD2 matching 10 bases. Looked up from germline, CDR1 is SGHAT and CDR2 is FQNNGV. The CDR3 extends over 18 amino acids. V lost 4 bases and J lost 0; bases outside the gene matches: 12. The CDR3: CASSSIKGLAGGSYEQYF. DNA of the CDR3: TGTGCCAGCAGCTCAATTAAGGGTTTAGCGGGGGGCTCCTACGAGCAGTACTTC. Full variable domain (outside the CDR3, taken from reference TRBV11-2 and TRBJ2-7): EAGVAQSPRYKIIEKRQSVAFWCNPISGHATLYWYQQILGQGPKLLIQFQNNGVVDDSQLPKDRFSAERLKGVDSTLKIQPAKLEDSAVYLCASSSIKGLAGGSYEQYFGPGTRLTVT.

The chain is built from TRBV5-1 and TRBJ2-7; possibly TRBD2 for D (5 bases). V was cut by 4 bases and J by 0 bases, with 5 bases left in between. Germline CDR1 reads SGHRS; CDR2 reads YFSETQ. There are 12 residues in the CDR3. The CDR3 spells CASSGSSYEQYF. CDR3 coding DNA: TGCGCCAGCAGCGGGAGCTCCTACGAGCAGTACTTC. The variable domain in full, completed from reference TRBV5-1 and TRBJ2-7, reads KAGVTQTPRYLIKTRGQQVTLSCSPISGHRSVSWYQQTPGQGLQFLFEYFSETQRNKGNFPGRFSGRQFSNSRSEMNVSTLELGDSALYLCASSGSSYEQYFGPGTRLTVT.

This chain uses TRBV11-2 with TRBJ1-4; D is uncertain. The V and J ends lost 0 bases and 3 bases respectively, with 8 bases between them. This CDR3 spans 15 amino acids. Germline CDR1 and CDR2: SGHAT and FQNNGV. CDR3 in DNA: TGTGCCAGCAGCTTAGATCATTGGCCTAATGAAAAACTGTTTTTT. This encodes CASSLDHWPNEKLFF.

The CDR3 DNA follows: TGTGCCAGCAGCCTAAGACGCGGGAGATTTGGATCGAACACCGGGGAGCTGTTTTTT. Protein product: CASSLRRGRFGSNTGELFF. The rearrangement joins TRBV11-2 to TRBJ2-2; 7 bases are a match to TRBD2. V dropped 5 bases and J dropped 0; count of bases not matched to a gene: 15. Looked up from germline, CDR1 is SGHAT and CDR2 is FQNNGV. CDR3 length: 19 amino acids.

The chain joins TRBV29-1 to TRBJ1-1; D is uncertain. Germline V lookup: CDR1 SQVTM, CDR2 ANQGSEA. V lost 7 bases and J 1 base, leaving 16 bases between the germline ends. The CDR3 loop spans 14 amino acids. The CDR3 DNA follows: TGCAGCGCGGAGCTAGGAGACGGGAACACTGAAGCTTTCTTT. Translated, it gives CSAELGDGNTEAFF.

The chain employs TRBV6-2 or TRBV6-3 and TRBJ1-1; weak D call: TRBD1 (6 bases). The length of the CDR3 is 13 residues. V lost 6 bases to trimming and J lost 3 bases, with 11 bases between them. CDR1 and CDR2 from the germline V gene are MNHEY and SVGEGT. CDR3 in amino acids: CASSRQAYTEAFF. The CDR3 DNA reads TGTGCCAGCAGCCGACAGGCATACACTGAAGCTTTCTTT.

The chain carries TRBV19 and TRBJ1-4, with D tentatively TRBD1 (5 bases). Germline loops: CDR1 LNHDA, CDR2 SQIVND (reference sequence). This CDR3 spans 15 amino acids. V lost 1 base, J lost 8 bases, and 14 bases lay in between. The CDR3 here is CASSIVSRAREKLFF. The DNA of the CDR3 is TGTGCCAGTAGTATAGTCTCCAGGGCCAGGGAAAAACTGTTTTTT. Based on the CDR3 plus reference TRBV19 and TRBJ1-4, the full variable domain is DGGITQSPKYLFRKEGQNVTLSCEQNLNHDAMYWYRQDPGQGLRLIYYSQIVNDFQKGDIAEGYSVSREKKESFPLTVTSAQKNPTAFYLCASSIVSRAREKLFFGSGTQLSVL.

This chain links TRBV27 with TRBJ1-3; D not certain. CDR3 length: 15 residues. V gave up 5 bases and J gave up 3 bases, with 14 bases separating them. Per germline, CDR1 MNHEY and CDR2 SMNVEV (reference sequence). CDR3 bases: TGTGCCAGCAGTGCGGGGTGGACGCTTGGAAACACCATATATTTT. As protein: CASSAGWTLGNTIYF.

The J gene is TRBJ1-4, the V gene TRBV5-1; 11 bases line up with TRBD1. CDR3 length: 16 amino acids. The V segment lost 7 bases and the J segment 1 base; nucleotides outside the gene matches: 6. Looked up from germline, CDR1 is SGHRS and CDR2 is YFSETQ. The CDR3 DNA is TGCGCCAGCCAACGGACAGGGGGCTTAACTAATGAAAAACTGTTTTTT. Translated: CASQRTGGLTNEKLFF.

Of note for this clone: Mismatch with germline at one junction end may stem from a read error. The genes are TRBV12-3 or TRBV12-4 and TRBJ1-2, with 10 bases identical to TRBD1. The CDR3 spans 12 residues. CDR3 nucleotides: TGTGCCAGCAGGTTAGGACAGGGGGAATACACCTTC. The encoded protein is CASRLGQGEYTF.

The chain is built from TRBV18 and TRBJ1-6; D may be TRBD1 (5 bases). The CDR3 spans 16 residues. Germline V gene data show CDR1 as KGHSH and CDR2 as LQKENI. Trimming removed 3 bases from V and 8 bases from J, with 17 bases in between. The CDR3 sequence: CASSPVDRARDSPLHF. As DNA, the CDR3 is TGTGCCAGCTCACCGGTCGACAGAGCTAGAGATTCACCCCTCCACTTT.

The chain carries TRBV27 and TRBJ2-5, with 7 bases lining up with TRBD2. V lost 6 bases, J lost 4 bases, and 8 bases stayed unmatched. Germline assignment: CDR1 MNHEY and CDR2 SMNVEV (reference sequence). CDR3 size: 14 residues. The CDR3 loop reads CASSPGWEGETQYF. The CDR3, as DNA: TGTGCCAGCAGCCCAGGATGGGAGGGAGAGACCCAGTACTTC.

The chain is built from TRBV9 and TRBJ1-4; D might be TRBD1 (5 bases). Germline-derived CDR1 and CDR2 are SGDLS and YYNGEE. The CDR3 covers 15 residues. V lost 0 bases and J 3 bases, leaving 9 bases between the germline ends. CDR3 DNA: TGTGCCAGCAGCGTAGAGGGGTTCCCTAATGAAAAACTGTTTTTT. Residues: CASSVEGFPNEKLFF. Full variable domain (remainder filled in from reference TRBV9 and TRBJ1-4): DSGVTQTPKHLITATGQRVTLRCSPRSGDLSVYWYQQSLDQGLQFLIQYYNGEERAKGNILERFSAQQFPDLHSELNLSSLELGDSALYFCASSVEGFPNEKLFFGSGTQLSVL.

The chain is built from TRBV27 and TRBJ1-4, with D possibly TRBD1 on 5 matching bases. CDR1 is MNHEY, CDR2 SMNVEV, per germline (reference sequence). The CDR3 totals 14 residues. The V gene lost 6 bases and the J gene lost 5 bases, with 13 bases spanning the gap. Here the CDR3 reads CASRPTATNEKLFF. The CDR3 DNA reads TGTGCCAGCAGACCGACAGCCACAAATGAAAAACTGTTTTTT.

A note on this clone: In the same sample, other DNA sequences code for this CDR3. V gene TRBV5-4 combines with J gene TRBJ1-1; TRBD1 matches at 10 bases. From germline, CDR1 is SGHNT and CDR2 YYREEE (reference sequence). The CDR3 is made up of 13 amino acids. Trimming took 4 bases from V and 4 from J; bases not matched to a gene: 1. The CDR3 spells CASSRDRGTEAFF. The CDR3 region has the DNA TGTGCCAGCAGCCGGGACAGGGGCACTGAAGCTTTCTTT. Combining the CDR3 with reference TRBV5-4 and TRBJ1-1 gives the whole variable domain ETGVTQSPTHLIKTRGQQVTLRCSSQSGHNTVSWYQQALGQGPQFIFQYYREEENGRGNFPPRFSGLQFPNYSSELNVNALELDDSALYLCASSRDRGTEAFFGQGTRLTVV.